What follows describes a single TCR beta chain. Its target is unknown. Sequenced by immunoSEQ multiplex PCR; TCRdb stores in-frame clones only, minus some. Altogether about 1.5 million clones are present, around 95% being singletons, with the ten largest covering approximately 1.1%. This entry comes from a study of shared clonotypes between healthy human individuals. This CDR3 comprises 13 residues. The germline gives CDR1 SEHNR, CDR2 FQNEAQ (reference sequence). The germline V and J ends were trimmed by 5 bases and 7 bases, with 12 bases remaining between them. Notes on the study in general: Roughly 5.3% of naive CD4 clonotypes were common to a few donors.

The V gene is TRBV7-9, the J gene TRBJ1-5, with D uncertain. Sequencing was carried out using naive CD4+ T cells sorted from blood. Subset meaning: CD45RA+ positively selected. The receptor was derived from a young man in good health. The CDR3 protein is CASSLVPGQPQHF. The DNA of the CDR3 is TGTGCCAGCAGCCTCGTCCCGGGGCAGCCCCAGCATTTT.